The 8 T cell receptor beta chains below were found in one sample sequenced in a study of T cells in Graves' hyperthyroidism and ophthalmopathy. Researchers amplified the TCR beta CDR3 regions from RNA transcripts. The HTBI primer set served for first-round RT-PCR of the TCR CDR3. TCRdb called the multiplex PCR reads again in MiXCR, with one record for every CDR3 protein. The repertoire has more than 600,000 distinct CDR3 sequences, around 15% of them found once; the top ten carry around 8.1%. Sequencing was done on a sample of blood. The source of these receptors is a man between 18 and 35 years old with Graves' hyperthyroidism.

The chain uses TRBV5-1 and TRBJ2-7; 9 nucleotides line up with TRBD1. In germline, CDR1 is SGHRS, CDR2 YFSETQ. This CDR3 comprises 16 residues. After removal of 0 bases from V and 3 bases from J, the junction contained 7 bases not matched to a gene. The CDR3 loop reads CASSLDRGRNLYEQYF. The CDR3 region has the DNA TGCGCCAGCAGCTTGGACAGGGGGCGAAATCTCTACGAGCAGTACTTC.

In DNA form, the CDR3 reads TGTGCCAGCAGCCCTACGTCTAGCGGGATTTACAATGAGCAGTTCTTC. Its translation: CASSPTSSGIYNEQFF. The gene calls are TRBV9 and TRBJ2-1; TRBD2 matches 9 bases. CDR1 and CDR2 (germline): SGDLS, YYNGEE. V was clipped by 4 bases and J by 4 bases; unmatched bases: 9. The CDR3 has 16 amino acids.

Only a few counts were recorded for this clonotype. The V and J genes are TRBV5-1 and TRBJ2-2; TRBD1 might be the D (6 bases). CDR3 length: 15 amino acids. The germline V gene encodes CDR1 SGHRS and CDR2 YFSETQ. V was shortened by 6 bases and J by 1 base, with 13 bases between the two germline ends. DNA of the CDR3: TGCGCCAGCAAGTGGATGACAGGGAACACCGGGGAGCTGTTTTTT. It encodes CASKWMTGNTGELFF.

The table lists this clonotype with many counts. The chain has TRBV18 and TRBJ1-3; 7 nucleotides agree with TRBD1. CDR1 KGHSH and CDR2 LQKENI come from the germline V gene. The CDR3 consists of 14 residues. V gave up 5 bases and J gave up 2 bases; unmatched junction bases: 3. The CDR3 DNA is TGTGCCAGCTCAGCCACAGGGGCTGGAAACACCATATATTTT. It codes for CASSATGAGNTIYF.

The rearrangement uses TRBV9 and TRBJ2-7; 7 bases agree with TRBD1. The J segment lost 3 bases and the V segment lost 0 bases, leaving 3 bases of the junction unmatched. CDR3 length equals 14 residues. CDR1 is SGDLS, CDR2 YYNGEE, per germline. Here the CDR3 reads CASSVAGTDYEQYF. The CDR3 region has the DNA TGTGCCAGCAGCGTAGCTGGGACAGACTACGAGCAGTACTTC.

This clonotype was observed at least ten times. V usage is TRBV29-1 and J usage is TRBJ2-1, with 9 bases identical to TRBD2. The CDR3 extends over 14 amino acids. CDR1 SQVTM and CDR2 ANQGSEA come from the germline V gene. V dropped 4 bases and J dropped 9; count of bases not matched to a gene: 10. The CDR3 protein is CSVGPSGIIGEQFF. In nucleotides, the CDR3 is TGCAGCGTTGGGCCTAGCGGGATCATCGGTGAGCAGTTCTTC.

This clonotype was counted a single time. The CDR3 region has the DNA TGTGCCAGCAGTTCCCCGCCGCACCAAGAGACCCAGTACTTC. This gives the protein CASSSPPHQETQYF. This rearrangement joins TRBV28 to TRBJ2-5; D call uncertain. Germline CDR1 reads MDHEN; CDR2 reads SYDVKM. V shed 4 bases and J shed 0 bases, with 9 bases lying between them. This CDR3 has 14 residues.

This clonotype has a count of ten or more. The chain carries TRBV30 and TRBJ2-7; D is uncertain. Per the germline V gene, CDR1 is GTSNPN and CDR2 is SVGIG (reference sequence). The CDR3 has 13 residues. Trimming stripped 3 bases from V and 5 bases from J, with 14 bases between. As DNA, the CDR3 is TGTGCCTGGAGCCGACCACCGTTCCACGAGCAGTACTTC. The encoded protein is CAWSRPPFHEQYF.